This paragraph reports one T cell receptor beta chain. In the authors' methods: Estimation of nucleated cell counts relied on the amplification of reference gene primers. The method was immunoSEQ multiplex PCR; TCRdb's version includes in-frame clones alone and lacks a portion of them. That table furnishes V, J and clone size, whereas the DNA furnished D and trimming. This table holds about 230,000 clones, 75% to 90% found once. The data originate from a study of blood T cell repertoires in COVID-19. About the research overall: Samples came from the United States, Italy and Spain, spanning acute and convalescent COVID-19. From T cells, B-cell-depleted T cells, or PBMCs came the material, which was cDNA or gDNA.

Germline V gives CDR1 SEHNR, CDR2 FQNEAQ (reference sequence). The CDR3 runs 14 residues. The V end lost 4 bases, the J end lost 4 bases, and 14 bases lay between the germline ends. V gene TRBV7-9 combines with J gene TRBJ2-7, with D maybe TRBD2 (5 bases). The sequence came from a woman aged 70 to 79 with active or convalescent COVID-19. What was sequenced was peripheral blood. CDR3 protein: CASSSVTSRYEQYF. CDR3 nucleotide sequence: TGTGCCAGCAGCTCGGTCACTAGTCGGTACGAGCAGTACTTC.